This T cell receptor beta chain appears in the sequencing data of a study of radiotherapy plus CTLA-4 blockade in lung cancer. Study at large: An objective response was seen in around 19% of patients, and disease control in more than 25%.

Some clones are missing from TCRdb's copy, which holds only in-frame ones; the method was immunoSEQ multiplex PCR. The sample shows about 70,000 clones, 65% to 80% of them seen only once. Findings and limits, study-wide: Together with interferon-beta, which increased in serum after radiation, early dynamic changes in blood T cell clones were reportedly the best predictors of response. Expansion of tumor-derived TCR clones was observed in blood after radiotherapy plus ipilimumab.

As regards this clone: Antigen unknown.

Here the sequenced sample was peripheral blood, taken from a patient treated with radiotherapy plus ipilimumab. This receptor was obtained from a human donor with non-small cell lung cancer who had a complete response to radiotherapy plus ipilimumab.

The CDR3 loop is CASSSSGRVEVSPLHF. CDR3 sequence (DNA): TGTGCCAGCAGTTCTTCCGGACGAGTAGAGGTTTCACCCCTCCACTTT. The genes are TRBV27 and TRBJ1-6; D call uncertain. CDR1 MNHEY and CDR2 SMNVEV come from the germline V gene (reference sequence). Trimming pared 4 bases from V and 9 bases from J, leaving 19 bases between. The CDR3 length is 16 residues.